A single sample is the source of the 32 T cell receptor beta chains below, sequenced in a study of regulatory T cells in long-lasting Graves disease. Specified time point: persistent/refractory GD, antithyroid drugs over 5 years with positive TRAb. From RNA extracted from PBMCs, the TCR library was made. Assembly of TCR beta libraries relied on iRepertoire HTBI primers together with Arm-PCR of CDR3 regions. TCRdb itself ran the multiplex PCR reads through MiXCR, one entry per CDR3 protein. This sample has around 400,000 distinct CDR3 sequences, with 20% to 25% found just once. The specimen was peripheral blood mononuclear cells (PBMCs), collected when the disease was refractory, from a patient treated with antithyroid drugs. The receptors were sampled from a woman aged 40 to 50 with Graves disease.

Many counts were recorded for this clonotype. This rearrangement joins TRBV28 to TRBJ1-6, with 8 bases that match TRBD1. The V segment lost 4 bases and the J segment 11 bases; nucleotides outside the gene matches: 10. Per germline, CDR1 MDHEN and CDR2 SYDVKM. CDR3 size: 15 residues. The CDR3 is CASSSGGSLGAPLHF. DNA of the CDR3: TGTGCCAGCAGTTCAGGGGGCTCTCTCGGGGCACCCCTCCACTTT.

This clonotype came up many times. The chain combines TRBV2 with TRBJ1-5; no clear D. The CDR3 runs 13 residues. The germline gives CDR1 SNHLY, CDR2 FYNNEI. The ends were cut back, 3 bases at V and 10 bases at J, with 13 bases in the middle. The CDR3 DNA sequence: TGTGCCAGCAGTGATCAGGCGCCCATTCCCCAGCATTTT. Its translation is CASSDQAPIPQHF.

V usage is TRBV11-2 and J usage is TRBJ2-7; 10 bases match TRBD2. Germline V gives CDR1 SGHAT, CDR2 FQNNGV. J was trimmed by 10 bases and V by 1 base; bases with no gene match: 7. The length of the CDR3 is 14 residues. The CDR3 loop reads CASSLATLAGLQYF. CDR3 in DNA: TGTGCCAGCAGCTTAGCTACACTAGCGGGACTCCAGTACTTC.

This clonotype was counted many times. The chain is built from TRBV12-3 or TRBV12-4 and TRBJ1-4; D not resolved. With 4 bases removed from V and 4 bases from J, the gap between germline ends came to 13 bases. The CDR3 has 15 amino acids. The CDR3 is CASSSFQSFNEKLFF. The CDR3 DNA reads as TGTGCCAGCAGTTCGTTCCAGAGCTTTAATGAAAAACTGTTTTTT.

The chain uses TRBV7-9 and TRBJ2-7, with 8 positions matching TRBD2. The germline V gene encodes CDR1 SEHNR and CDR2 FQNEAQ (reference sequence). The CDR3 has 17 residues. V shed 5 bases, J shed 5 bases, and the junction held 17 bases outside the gene matches. CDR3 loop: CASSPWGGSGSMHEQYF. CDR3 DNA: TGTGCCAGCAGCCCATGGGGAGGGAGCGGGAGTATGCACGAGCAGTACTTC.

With regard to this clonotype: This sequence may be a read error, since a much larger clone differs from it by one base. The V gene is TRBV27, the J gene TRBJ1-2, with TRBD1 identical over 9 bases. CDR3 length equals 13 residues. Germline loops: CDR1 MNHEY, CDR2 SMNVEV (reference sequence). CDR3 in amino acids: CTSSDRGLAGYTF. CDR3 nucleotide sequence: TGTACCAGCAGCGACAGGGGGTTGGCAGGCTACACCTTC.

This clonotype has only a few counts. The J gene is TRBJ2-2, the V gene TRBV9; D may be TRBD1 or TRBD2 (6 bases each). V lost 4 bases and J lost 7, with 14 bases in between. The germline CDR1 and CDR2 sequences are SGDLS and YYNGEE. This CDR3 is 14 amino acids long. The CDR3 DNA follows: TGTGCCAGCAGCTCCAGACAGGAGGGCGGGGAGCTGTTTTTT. Translating gives CASSSRQEGGELFF.

The chain has TRBV11-1 and TRBJ2-2, with D possibly TRBD2 on 6 matching bases. Germline lookup yields CDR1 SGHAT and CDR2 FQDESV (reference sequence). The CDR3 runs to 17 residues. Trimming cost V 1 base and J 3 bases, with 15 bases left between them. This CDR3 reads CASSLGTWPGDTGELFF. The CDR3 DNA sequence: TGTGCCAGCAGCTTAGGGACGTGGCCGGGAGACACCGGGGAGCTGTTTTTT.

The table lists this clonotype with a few counts. The chain is built from TRBV19 and TRBJ2-2, with D tentatively TRBD2 (5 bases). This CDR3 contains 16 residues. Germline CDR1 is LNHDA and CDR2 is SQIVND (reference sequence). V lost 3 bases, J lost 0 bases, and 11 bases lay in between. CDR3: CASSIEAEANTGELFF. Here the CDR3 DNA reads TGTGCCAGTAGTATCGAAGCGGAAGCGAACACCGGGGAGCTGTTTTTT.

In regard to this clonotype: Given a much more abundant clone one base away, this may be a read error. The J gene is TRBJ2-7, the V gene TRBV28; possibly TRBD1 for D (6 bases). Per the germline V gene, CDR1 is MDHEN and CDR2 is SYDVKM. CDR3 size: 15 residues. The CDR3 sequence is CASSLWDRPLEERYF. In DNA, the CDR3 is TGTGCCAGCAGTTTATGGGACAGACCCCTGGAAGAGCGGTACTTC.

To note about this clonotype: This sequence may be a read error, since a much larger clone differs from it by one base. CDR3 DNA sequence: TGTGCCAGCAGTTTTACTGGAGTAGCCAAAAGCATTCAGTACTTC. Amino acid sequence: CASSFTGVAKSIQYF. The V call is TRBV28, the J call TRBJ2-4; D gene ambiguous. Germline V gene data show CDR1 as MDHEN and CDR2 as SYDVKM. The CDR3 runs to 15 residues. Based on the CDR3 plus reference TRBV28 and TRBJ2-4, the full variable domain is DVKVTQSSRYLVKRTGEKVFLECVQDMDHENMFWYRQDPGLGLRLIYFSYDVKMKEKGDIPEGYSVSREKKERFSLILESASTNQTSMYLCASSFTGVAKSIQYFGAGTRLSVL.

This chain connects TRBV5-1 to TRBJ2-7, with D unresolved. The germline V gene encodes CDR1 SGHRS and CDR2 YFSETQ. The V end was cut by 4 bases, the J end by 3 bases, with 14 bases between. This CDR3 comprises 14 residues. For the CDR3, the DNA is TGCGCCAGCAGCCCAACCTCAGTTGGCTACGAGCAGTACTTC. As protein: CASSPTSVGYEQYF.

This chain links TRBV5-6 with TRBJ1-1; D is perhaps TRBD1 (6 bases). The germline V and J ends were trimmed by 3 bases and 3 bases, with 12 bases remaining between them. The CDR3 has 14 amino acids. The germline V gene encodes CDR1 SGHDT and CDR2 YYEEEE. CDR3 region: CASSSGQTDTEAFF. The CDR3, as DNA: TGTGCCAGCAGCTCCGGACAGACGGACACTGAAGCTTTCTTT.

This clonotype appeared many times. The CDR3 nucleotides are TGTGCCACCAGCACAGGGTCGGACGGGGAGCTGTTTTTT. It is translated as CATSTGSDGELFF. The chain recombines TRBV15 with TRBJ2-2; D perhaps matches TRBD1 (5 bases). Trimming stripped 4 bases from V and 7 bases from J, with 10 bases between. The germline V gene has CDR1 LNHNV and CDR2 YYDKDF (reference sequence). This CDR3 is 13 amino acids long.

This chain uses TRBV2 with TRBJ2-5, with D uncertain. CDR1 is SNHLY and CDR2 is FYNNEI in the germline V gene. CDR3 size: 15 residues. Trimming removed 1 base from V and 2 bases from J, with 11 bases in between. CDR3 in DNA: TGTGCCAGCAGTGAAGGCGCCCGGTTACAAGAGACCCAGTACTTC. Amino acid sequence: CASSEGARLQETQYF.

The CDR3 loop is CASSPLLVNQPQHF. The CDR3 coding sequence is TGTGCCAGCAGCCCACTTTTGGTGAATCAGCCCCAGCATTTT. This chain links TRBV16 with TRBJ1-5; unclear D gene. Germline V gene sequence: CDR1 KGHSY, CDR2 FQNENV. The CDR3 extends over 14 amino acids. V gave up 4 bases and J gave up 4 bases, with 11 bases separating them. Drawing the rest from reference TRBV16 and TRBJ1-5, the complete variable domain is GEEVAQTPKHLVRGEGQKAKLYCAPIKGHSYVFWYQQVLKNEFKFLISFQNENVFDETGMPKERFSAKCLPNSPCSLEIQATKLEDSAVYFCASSPLLVNQPQHFGDGTRLSIL.

The chain combines TRBV20-1 with TRBJ2-1; D is possibly TRBD2 (6 bases). Germline assignment: CDR1 DFQATT and CDR2 SNEGSKA (reference sequence). Deletions cut 1 base from V and 13 bases from J, with 14 bases between. The CDR3 loop spans 12 amino acids. For the CDR3, the DNA is TGCAGTGCTAGAGTAGTTCGGCGGGACCAGTTCTTC. This gives the protein CSARVVRRDQFF.

J is TRBJ1-4 and V is TRBV6-1, with 9 bases identical to TRBD1. V lost 4 bases to trimming and J lost 8 bases; unmatched junction nucleotides: 14. CDR1 is MNHNS and CDR2 is SASEGT in the germline V gene. This CDR3 has 17 residues. The CDR3, as DNA: TGTGCCAGCAGTGTCCCGGGACAGGGAACAATTCAGGAAAAACTGTTTTTT. Protein: CASSVPGQGTIQEKLFF.

This clonotype was detected many times. The chain employs TRBV2 and TRBJ1-1, with D perhaps TRBD1 (5 bases). Trimming left V 6 bases short and J 1 base short, with 12 bases between. CDR1 and CDR2 from the germline V gene are SNHLY and FYNNEI. CDR3 length: 14 residues. CDR3 coding DNA: TGTGCCAGCAGGAAAACGGGGCAGAACACTGAAGCTTTCTTT. Translated, it gives CASRKTGQNTEAFF.

The rearrangement joins TRBV7-2 to TRBJ2-7; no clear D. CDR1 SGHTA and CDR2 FQGNSA come from the germline V gene. The CDR3 has 13 amino acids. Trimming took off 1 base at V and 2 bases at J, with 6 bases between the two ends. This CDR3 is CASSLDSAYEQYF. CDR3 DNA: TGTGCCAGCAGCTTAGACAGTGCCTACGAGCAGTACTTC.

This clonotype was detected a few times. The V gene is TRBV5-6, the J gene TRBJ1-2, with D perhaps matching TRBD1 (5 bases). With 4 bases removed from V and 11 bases from J, the gap between germline ends came to 12 bases. Per the germline V gene, CDR1 is SGHDT and CDR2 is YYEEEE. CDR3 length equals 11 residues. In nucleotides, the CDR3 is TGTGCCAGCAGCGGGGGGTCGGTGTACACCTTC. This encodes CASSGGSVYTF.

The chain joins TRBV20-1 to TRBJ1-5; possible D gene TRBD1, 5 bases. Germline CDR1 DFQATT, CDR2 SNEGSKA (reference sequence). V was shortened by 0 bases and J by 5 bases, with 14 bases between the two germline ends. This CDR3 region has 15 residues. The CDR3 sequence is CSARDTGGEYQPQHF. DNA for the CDR3: TGCAGTGCTAGAGATACCGGGGGGGAGTATCAGCCCCAGCATTTT.

This clonotype has a count of ten or more. The chain uses TRBV6-1 and TRBJ1-5, with D maybe TRBD1 (6 bases). Trimming shortened V by 6 bases and J by 1 base, and 13 bases separated the two germline ends. Germline CDR1 reads MNHNS; CDR2 reads SASEGT. This CDR3 comprises 15 residues. This chain's CDR3 is CASRETGSSNQPQHF. The CDR3 DNA reads TGTGCCAGCAGGGAAACAGGGTCCAGCAATCAGCCCCAGCATTTT.

V gene TRBV7-9 combines with J gene TRBJ1-4; no clear D. Trimming took 1 base from V and 4 from J, leaving 10 bases between them. The CDR3 is made up of 15 amino acids. Germline V gene data show CDR1 as SEHNR and CDR2 as FQNEAQ (reference sequence). This CDR3 reads CASSLDTEFNEKLFF. CDR3 DNA: TGTGCCAGCAGCTTAGATACGGAGTTTAATGAAAAACTGTTTTTT.

This clonotype was counted many times. The rearrangement joins TRBV6-1 to TRBJ2-1, with TRBD2 identical over 13 bases. Germline CDR1 reads MNHNS; CDR2 reads SASEGT. The J segment lost 7 bases and the V segment lost 5 bases, leaving 5 bases of the junction unmatched. CDR3 size: 15 residues. CDR3 residues: CASSPLAGGPNEQFF. The CDR3 nucleotides are TGTGCCAGCAGTCCACTAGCGGGAGGGCCTAATGAGCAGTTCTTC.

In this sample, this clonotype turned up a few times. The V call is TRBV19, the J call TRBJ2-2; a weak D match, TRBD2 (5 bases). Trimming cost V 7 bases and J 3 bases, with 21 bases left between them. The germline gives CDR1 LNHDA, CDR2 SQIVND (reference sequence). The CDR3 consists of 17 residues. This CDR3 is CASTREGSHFYTGELFF. The CDR3 DNA sequence: TGTGCCAGTACCCGAGAGGGCAGTCACTTTTACACCGGGGAGCTGTTTTTT.

This clonotype was counted a few times. This chain uses TRBV7-9 with TRBJ2-5, with a possible D match to TRBD1 (6 bases). The CDR3 loop spans 16 amino acids. CDR1 SEHNR and CDR2 FQNEAQ come from the germline V gene (reference sequence). The V end was cut by 3 bases, the J end by 3 bases, with 17 bases between. In DNA, the CDR3 is TGTGCCAGCAGCTTGGGGAACTGGGGGCGGGAAGAGACCCAGTACTTC. Encoded protein: CASSLGNWGREETQYF. The whole variable domain, remainder taken from reference TRBV7-9 and TRBJ2-5, is DTGVSQNPRHKITKRGQNVTFRCDPISEHNRLYWYRQTLGQGPEFLTYFQNEAQLEKSRLLSDRFSAERPKGSFSTLEIQRTEQGDSAMYLCASSLGNWGREETQYFGPGTRLLVL.

The table lists this clonotype with a few counts. The gene calls are TRBV20-1 and TRBJ2-7; tentatively, D is TRBD2 (6 bases). Germline CDR1 and CDR2: DFQATT and SNEGSKA (reference sequence). The CDR3 extends over 15 amino acids. Trimming removed 0 bases at V and 6 bases at J, with 18 bases between. CDR3 residues: CSARDHPGVIGEQYF. The CDR3 DNA follows: TGCAGTGCTAGAGATCACCCGGGAGTAATCGGCGAGCAGTACTTC.

This clonotype was seen repeatedly, ten times or more. The chain recombines TRBV2 with TRBJ2-5; 9 bases agree with TRBD2. The junction had 7 bases not matched to a gene; V was cut back by 6 bases and J by 5 bases. Germline loops: CDR1 SNHLY, CDR2 FYNNEI. CDR3 length equals 14 residues. The CDR3 DNA sequence: TGTGCCAGCAGGGAGCGGGAGGTTGAGGAGACCCAGTACTTC. It is translated as CASREREVEETQYF.

Turning to this clonotype: Given a much more abundant clone one base away, this may be a read error. The conserved closing phenylalanine or tryptophan is absent in this CDR3, likely reflecting a read error. This chain uses TRBV7-2 with TRBJ1-4; tentatively, D is TRBD1 (6 bases). This CDR3 is 15 amino acids long. V lost 5 bases and J 3 bases, leaving 13 bases between the germline ends. CDR1 is SGHTA, CDR2 FQGNSA, per germline. The CDR3 DNA reads as TGTGCCAGCAGCCGCAAACAGGGCCCTAATGAAAAACTGTTTTCT. Its protein is CASSRKQGPNEKLFS.

This clonotype was recorded at least ten times. The chain links TRBV12-3 or TRBV12-4 to TRBJ2-5; weak D call: TRBD1 (6 bases). Trimming took 5 bases from V and 3 from J, leaving 7 bases between them. The CDR3 runs 12 residues. The CDR3 bases are TGTGCCAGCAGTCGGACAGAAGAGACCCAGTACTTC. Its translation is CASSRTEETQYF.

This clonotype has only one observation. The V gene is TRBV11-2, the J gene TRBJ2-7; no clear D gene. With 1 base removed from V and 5 bases from J, the gap between germline ends came to 9 bases. Germline V CDR1 and CDR2: SGHAT, FQNNGV. The CDR3 totals 13 residues. CDR3 protein: CASSLGLENEQYF. In nucleotides, the CDR3 is TGTGCCAGCAGCTTAGGGCTCGAAAACGAGCAGTACTTC.